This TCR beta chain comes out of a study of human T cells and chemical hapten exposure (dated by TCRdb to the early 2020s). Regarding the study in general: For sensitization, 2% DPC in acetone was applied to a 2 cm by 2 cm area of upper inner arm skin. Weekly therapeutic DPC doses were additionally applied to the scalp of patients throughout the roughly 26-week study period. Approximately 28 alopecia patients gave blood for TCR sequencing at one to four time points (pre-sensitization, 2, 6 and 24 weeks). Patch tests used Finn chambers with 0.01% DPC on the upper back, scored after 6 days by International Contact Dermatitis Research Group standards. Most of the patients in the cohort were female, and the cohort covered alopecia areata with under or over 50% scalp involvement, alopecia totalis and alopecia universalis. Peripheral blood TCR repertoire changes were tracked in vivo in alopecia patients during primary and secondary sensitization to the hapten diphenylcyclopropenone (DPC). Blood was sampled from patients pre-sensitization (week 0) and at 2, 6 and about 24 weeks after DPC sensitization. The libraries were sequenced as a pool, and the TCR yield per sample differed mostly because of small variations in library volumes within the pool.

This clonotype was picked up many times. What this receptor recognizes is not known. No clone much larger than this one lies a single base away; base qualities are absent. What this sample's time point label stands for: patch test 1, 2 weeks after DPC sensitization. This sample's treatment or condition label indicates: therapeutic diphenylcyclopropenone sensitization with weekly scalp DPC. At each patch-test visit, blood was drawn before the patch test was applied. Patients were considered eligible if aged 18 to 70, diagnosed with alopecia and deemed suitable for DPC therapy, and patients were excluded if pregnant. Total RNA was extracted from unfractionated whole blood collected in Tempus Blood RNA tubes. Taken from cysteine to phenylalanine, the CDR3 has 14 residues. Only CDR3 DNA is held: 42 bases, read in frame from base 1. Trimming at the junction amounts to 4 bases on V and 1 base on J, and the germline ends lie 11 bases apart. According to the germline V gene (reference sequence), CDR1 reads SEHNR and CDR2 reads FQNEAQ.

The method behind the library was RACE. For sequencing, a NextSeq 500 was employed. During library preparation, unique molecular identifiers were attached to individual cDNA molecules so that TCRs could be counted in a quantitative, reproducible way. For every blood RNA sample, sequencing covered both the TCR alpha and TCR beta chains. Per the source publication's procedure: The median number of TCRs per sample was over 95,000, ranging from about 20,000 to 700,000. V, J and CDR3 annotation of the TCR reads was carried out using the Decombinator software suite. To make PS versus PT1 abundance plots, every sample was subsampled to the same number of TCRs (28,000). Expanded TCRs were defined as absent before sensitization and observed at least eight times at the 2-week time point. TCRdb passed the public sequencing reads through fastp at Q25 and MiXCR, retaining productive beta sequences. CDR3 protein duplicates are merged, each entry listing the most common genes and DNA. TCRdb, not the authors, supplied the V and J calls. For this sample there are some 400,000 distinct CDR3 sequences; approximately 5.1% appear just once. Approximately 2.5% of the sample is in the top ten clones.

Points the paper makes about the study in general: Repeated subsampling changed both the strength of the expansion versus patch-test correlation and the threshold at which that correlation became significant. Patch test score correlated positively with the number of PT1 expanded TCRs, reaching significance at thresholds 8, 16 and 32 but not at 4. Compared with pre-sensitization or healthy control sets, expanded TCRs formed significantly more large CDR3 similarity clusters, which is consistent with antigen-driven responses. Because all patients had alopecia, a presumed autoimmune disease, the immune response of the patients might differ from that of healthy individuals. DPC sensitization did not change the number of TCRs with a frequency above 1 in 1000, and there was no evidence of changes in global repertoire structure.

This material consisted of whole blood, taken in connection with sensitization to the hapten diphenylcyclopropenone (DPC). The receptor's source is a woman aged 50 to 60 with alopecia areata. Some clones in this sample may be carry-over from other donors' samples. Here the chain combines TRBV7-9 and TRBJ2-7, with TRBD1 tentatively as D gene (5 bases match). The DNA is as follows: TGTGCCAGCAGCTCCGACAGTACTTCCTACGAGCAGTACTTC. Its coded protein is CASSSDSTSYEQYF.